These 11 T cell receptor beta chains share one sample of origin, sequenced in a study of blood T cell repertoires in COVID-19 (dated by TCRdb to about 2020). Libraries were built with the immunoSEQ multiplex PCR assay. TCRdb's version of the immuneACCESS table is confined to in-frame rearrangements and falls short of the full clone set. An unresolved V gene accounts for under half of the shortfall where checked; the remainder is of unknown origin. The sample table shows about 440,000 clones, and approximately 90% are seen once. Roughly 4% of the sample goes to the ten largest clones. The specimen sequenced was peripheral blood. The receptors derive from a woman younger than 45 with acute or convalescent COVID-19.

Ten or more counts support this clone. The chain couples TRBV7-6 to TRBJ2-6; a weak D match, TRBD1 (6 bases). Germline CDR1 and CDR2: SGHVS and FNYEAQ. The length of the CDR3 is 17 residues. V dropped 3 bases and J dropped 2 bases, with 14 bases sitting between them. CDR3 sequence reads: CASSLATGNTGANVLTF. Here the CDR3 DNA reads TGTGCCAGCAGCTTGGCAACAGGGAATACTGGGGCCAACGTCCTGACTTTC. Full variable domain (outside the CDR3, taken from reference TRBV7-6 and TRBJ2-6): GAGVSQSPRYKVTKRGQDVALRCDPISGHVSLYWYRQALGQGPEFLTYFNYEAQQDKSGLPNDRFSAERPEGSISTLTIQRTEQRDSAMYRCASSLATGNTGANVLTFGAGSRLTVL.

The V call is TRBV6-1, the J call TRBJ1-3; D unclear. The CDR3 runs 17 residues. The germline gives CDR1 MNHNS, CDR2 SASEGT. V was cut by 3 bases and J by 4 bases, with 19 bases left in between. CDR3 in amino acids: CASSEAHPPSSGNTIYF. In DNA form, the CDR3 reads TGTGCCAGCAGTGAGGCTCACCCCCCCTCTTCGGGAAACACCATATATTTT.

The chain has TRBV11-3 and TRBJ1-1, with D unclear. Between the trimmed V and J ends, which lost 3 bases and 3 bases, there was a span of 8 bases. This CDR3 has 13 amino acids. Germline CDR1 SGHNT, CDR2 YENEEA. CDR3 DNA: TGTGCCAGCAGCTTGGAGGGAGACACTGAAGCTTTCTTT. Protein: CASSLEGDTEAFF.

This clone has just one count. This chain links TRBV28 with TRBJ1-2, with 9 bases that match TRBD1. In germline, CDR1 is MDHEN, CDR2 SYDVKM. The CDR3 sequence is 15 residues long. Trimming at V came to 6 bases and at J to 4 bases, leaving 9 bases not matched to a gene. CDR3 coding DNA: TGTGCCAGCAGCTGGACAGGGGAATTGCGCTATGGCTACACCTTC. It encodes CASSWTGELRYGYTF.

V usage is TRBV11-2 and J usage is TRBJ1-1, with D possibly TRBD1 on 6 matching bases. The V gene lost 5 bases and the J gene lost 2 bases, with 9 bases spanning the gap. Germline V gene lookup returns CDR1 SGHAT and CDR2 FQNNGV. The CDR3 is 13 residues long. The CDR3 DNA reads as TGTGCCAGCAGCGTGGACAGTAACACTGAAGCTTTCTTT. Its translation is CASSVDSNTEAFF.

The chain has TRBV3-1 (or the pseudogene TRBV3-2) and TRBJ1-1, with D unresolved. Per the germline V gene, CDR1 is LGHDT and CDR2 is YNNKEL (reference sequence). V gave up 7 bases and J gave up 6 bases, with 9 bases separating them. The length of the CDR3 is 11 residues. CDR3 residues: CASKTGSEAFF. The CDR3 nucleotides are TGTGCCAGCAAGACGGGATCTGAAGCTTTCTTT.

The J gene is TRBJ1-1, the V gene TRBV6-5; unclear D gene. CDR3 length equals 13 residues. Germline CDR1 reads MNHEY; CDR2 reads SVGAGI. With 5 bases removed from V and 0 bases from J, the gap between germline ends came to 7 bases. CDR3 DNA: TGTGCCAGCAGTAACACAATGAACACTGAAGCTTTCTTT. It specifies CASSNTMNTEAFF.

The chain links TRBV7-2 to TRBJ1-6, with TRBD1 as a possible D gene (5 bases). In germline, CDR1 is SGHTA, CDR2 FQGNSA. The CDR3 runs to 14 residues. Trimming took 2 bases from V and 7 from J, leaving 9 bases between them. CDR3 sequence (DNA): TGTGCCAGCAGCTTAAGGACAAACAATTCACCCCTCCACTTT. Its translation is CASSLRTNNSPLHF.

The genes are TRBV28 and TRBJ1-2, with unresolved D. CDR3 length: 12 amino acids. V was clipped by 5 bases and J by 4 bases, with 8 bases between them. In germline, CDR1 is MDHEN, CDR2 SYDVKM. As DNA, the CDR3 is TGTGCCAGCAGTCCGGGATTCTATGGCTACACCTTC. As protein: CASSPGFYGYTF.

This clone was found once. The chain uses TRBV19 and TRBJ2-5; TRBD2 aligns across 8 bases. J was trimmed by 3 bases and V by 4 bases; bases with no gene match: 19. Germline CDR1 and CDR2: LNHDA and SQIVND (reference sequence). The CDR3 spans 19 residues. CDR3 DNA: TGTGCCAGTAGTAGGCGGGAACGTTCGGGACTAGGGGGGAAAGAGACCCAGTACTTC. Protein sequence: CASSRRERSGLGGKETQYF.

V gene TRBV2 combines with J gene TRBJ1-2, with 7 bases matching TRBD1. The CDR3 totals 15 residues. J was trimmed by 4 bases and V by 2 bases; bases with no gene match: 7. Germline CDR1 reads SNHLY; CDR2 reads FYNNEI. The CDR3 protein is CASSESLTGTYGYTF. In nucleotides, the CDR3 is TGTGCCAGCAGTGAAAGTTTGACAGGGACCTATGGCTACACCTTC.